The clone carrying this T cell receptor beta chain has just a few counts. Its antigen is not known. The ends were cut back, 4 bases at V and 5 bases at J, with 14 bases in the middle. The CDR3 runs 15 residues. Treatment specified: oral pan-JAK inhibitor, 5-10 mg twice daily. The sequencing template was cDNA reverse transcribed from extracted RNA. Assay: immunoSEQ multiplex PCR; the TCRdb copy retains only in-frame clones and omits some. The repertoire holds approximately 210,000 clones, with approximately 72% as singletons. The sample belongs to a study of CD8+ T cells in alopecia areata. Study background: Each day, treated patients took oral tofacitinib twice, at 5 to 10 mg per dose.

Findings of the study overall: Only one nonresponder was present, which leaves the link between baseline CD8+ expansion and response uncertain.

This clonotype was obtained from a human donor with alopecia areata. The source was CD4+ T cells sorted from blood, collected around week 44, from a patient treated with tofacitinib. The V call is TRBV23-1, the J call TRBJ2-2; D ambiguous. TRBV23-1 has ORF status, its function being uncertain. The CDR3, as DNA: TGCGCCAGCAGTCGGCAGAGATATCTGACCGGGGAGCTGTTTTTT. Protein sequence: CASSRQRYLTGELFF.